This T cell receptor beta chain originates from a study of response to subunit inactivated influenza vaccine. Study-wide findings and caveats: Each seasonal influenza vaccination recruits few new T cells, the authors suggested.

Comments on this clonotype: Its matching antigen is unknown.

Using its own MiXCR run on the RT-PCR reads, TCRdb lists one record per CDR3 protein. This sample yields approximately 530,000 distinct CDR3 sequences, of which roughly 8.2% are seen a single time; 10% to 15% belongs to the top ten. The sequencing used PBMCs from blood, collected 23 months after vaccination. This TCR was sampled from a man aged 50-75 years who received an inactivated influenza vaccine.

CDR3 sequence (DNA): TGTGCCAGCAGTTACGTCCTGAACACTGAAGCTTTCTTT. Translating gives CASSYVLNTEAFF. The chain couples TRBV6-2 or TRBV6-3 to TRBJ1-1; D is uncertain. The CDR3 contains 13 residues. Deletions cut 2 bases from V and 0 bases from J, with 4 bases between. Germline values: CDR1 MNHEY, CDR2 SVGEGT.